The present entry profiles one T cell receptor (beta chain) with its context. Its antigen is currently unknown. Trimming removed 8 bases from V and 2 bases from J; junction bases left unmatched: 1. The CDR3 totals 13 residues. From germline, CDR1 is SGHAT and CDR2 FQNNGV. The source of the sample is a study of CD4+ T cells in melanoma. Study outcomes and limitations: CD8+ T cell, macrophage and B cell function reportedly correlated with neoantigen-specific CD4+ T cells. Neoantigen-specific CD4+ T cells in melanoma reportedly had diverse differentiation states.

Profiling relied on immunoSEQ multiplex PCR, and the TCRdb table lists in-frame clones only, not all of them. The table has around 100,000 clones, approximately 92% seen once; the top ten hold 3.3%. This receptor was identified in a human donor with melanoma. Sequenced material: peripheral blood. The chain uses TRBV11-2 and TRBJ2-1, with TRBD2 matching 9 bases. CDR3 sequence (DNA): TGTGCCAGCGAGCGGGAGGCCTACAATGAGCAGTTCTTC. It yields the protein CASEREAYNEQFF.